This entry lists 15 T cell receptor beta chains sequenced from one sample in a study of blood T cell repertoires in COVID-19. The data were produced by immunoSEQ multiplex PCR, yet TCRdb's version contains in-frame clones alone and is incomplete. Of approximately 110,000 clones in the sample, 82% are singletons; the top ten hold under 8%. The specimen sequenced was peripheral blood. The receptors stem from a man in his 70s with acute or convalescent COVID-19.

This chain links TRBV12-3 or TRBV12-4 with TRBJ1-2; possible D gene TRBD1, 6 bases. The CDR3 covers 12 residues. Trimming cost V 5 bases and J 6 bases, with 10 bases left between them. The CDR3 here is CASSRRGHGYTF. CDR3 sequence (DNA): TGTGCCAGCAGTCGCAGGGGTCATGGCTACACCTTC.

V usage is TRBV10-2 and J usage is TRBJ1-1, with no clear D. Trimming cost V 3 bases and J 4 bases, with 9 bases left between them. This CDR3 contains 13 residues. Germline V gene data show CDR1 as WSHSY and CDR2 as SAAADI. In DNA, the CDR3 is TGCGCCAGCAGTGAAGAAAGAGGCACTGAAGCTTTCTTT. Translated, it gives CASSEERGTEAFF.

The chain links TRBV28 to TRBJ1-2, with no clear D. The germline V gene has CDR1 MDHEN and CDR2 SYDVKM. The CDR3 spans 15 residues. V lost 2 bases to trimming and J lost 5 bases, with 15 bases between them. The CDR3 reads CASSLNNPPRYGYTF. The CDR3 bases are TGTGCCAGCAGTTTAAACAACCCACCGCGGTATGGCTACACCTTC.

This sequence joins TRBV19 and TRBJ2-7, with a possible D match to TRBD1 (6 bases). The ends were cut back, 5 bases at V and 9 bases at J, with 11 bases in the middle. Germline CDR1 reads LNHDA; CDR2 reads SQIVND (reference sequence). CDR3 length: 11 amino acids. CDR3 in DNA: TGTGCCAGTAGTGGGGGCAGGGGGCAGTACTTC. Protein: CASSGGRGQYF.

This clone was seen only once. The chain couples TRBV7-9 to TRBJ2-5; D perhaps matches TRBD2 (5 bases). Germline assignment: CDR1 SEHNR and CDR2 FQNEAQ (reference sequence). V was pared by 5 bases and J by 5 bases, with 12 bases between. The CDR3 runs 13 residues. The DNA for the CDR3 is TGTGCCAGCAGCGTTCCTTCGGGGGAGACCCAGTACTTC. The encoded protein is CASSVPSGETQYF.

The CDR3 is CASSQEGAGVNTGELFF. CDR3 DNA sequence: TGCGCCAGCAGCCAAGAAGGAGCGGGGGTAAACACCGGGGAGCTGTTTTTT. V is TRBV4-1 and J is TRBJ2-2; 8 bases line up with TRBD2. The CDR3 is 17 residues long. With V trimmed by 0 bases and J by 2 bases, 5 bases remained unmatched. Germline V gives CDR1 MGHRA, CDR2 YSYEKL.

This sequence joins TRBV15 and TRBJ2-2, with D unresolved. Germline loops: CDR1 LNHNV, CDR2 YYDKDF (reference sequence). Trimming removed 1 base from V and 5 bases from J, with 8 bases in between. The CDR3 is made up of 14 amino acids. The CDR3 DNA reads TGTGCCACCAGCAGAGCGGAGCAAACCGGGGAGCTGTTTTTT. This translates into CATSRAEQTGELFF.

J is TRBJ1-5 and V is TRBV28; 7 bases are shared with TRBD1. Germline assignment: CDR1 MDHEN and CDR2 SYDVKM. The trim removed 5 bases at V and 3 bases at J, leaving 4 bases unmatched. The CDR3 contains 14 residues. The CDR3, as DNA: TGTGCCAGCAGTGACAGGGAGGCCAATCAGCCCCAGCATTTT. It is translated as CASSDREANQPQHF.

The CDR3, as DNA: TGTGCCAGCAGCCAAGCTACTACCGTGAACACTGAAGCTTTCTTT. It translates to CASSQATTVNTEAFF. The gene calls are TRBV4-2 and TRBJ1-1, with D unclear. The V end was cut by 1 base, the J end by 0 bases, with 9 bases between. The CDR3 contains 15 residues. Germline CDR1 LGHNA, CDR2 YNFKEQ.

The chain recombines TRBV7-2 with TRBJ1-4; D may be TRBD1 (5 bases). The germline gives CDR1 SGHTA, CDR2 FQGNSA. V gave up 1 base and J gave up 7 bases, with 16 bases separating them. This CDR3 has 16 residues. CDR3 nucleotides: TGTGCCAGCAGCTTAGGATCGCGGTGGGGCCTTGAAAAACTGTTTTTT. The encoded protein is CASSLGSRWGLEKLFF.

This chain uses TRBV7-3 with TRBJ2-2; 8 positions agree with TRBD1. With V trimmed by 7 bases and J by 6 bases, 7 bases remained unmatched. CDR3 length equals 14 residues. The germline gives CDR1 SGHTA, CDR2 FQGTGA. The CDR3 region is CASTPGTGSGELFF. The CDR3 DNA reads TGTGCCAGCACCCCCGGGACAGGATCCGGGGAGCTGTTTTTT.

This chain joins TRBV27 and TRBJ1-5; D call uncertain. CDR1 and CDR2 (germline): MNHEY, SMNVEV (reference sequence). V was clipped by 3 bases and J by 4 bases, with 10 bases between them. The CDR3 runs 14 residues. CDR3 DNA: TGTGCCAGCAGTTTGGGAGGACCTAATCAGCCCCAGCATTTT. This gives the protein CASSLGGPNQPQHF.

The V and J genes are TRBV6-5 and TRBJ1-3; possible D gene TRBD1, 6 bases. Germline CDR1 reads MNHEY; CDR2 reads SVGAGI. This CDR3 has 15 amino acids. V was pared by 6 bases and J by 0 bases, with 12 bases between. The CDR3: CASRRDILSGNTIYF. CDR3 DNA: TGTGCCAGCAGGAGGGACATACTCTCTGGAAACACCATATATTTT.

The chain is built from TRBV19 and TRBJ2-3, with TRBD1 identical over 10 bases. The V and J ends lost 3 bases and 3 bases, in that order; junction bases with no gene match: 12. CDR1 LNHDA and CDR2 SQIVND come from the germline V gene (reference sequence). This CDR3 has 18 residues. CDR3 region: CASSMNELRQGATDTQYF. In DNA, the CDR3 is TGTGCCAGTAGTATGAACGAGTTGAGACAGGGGGCTACAGATACGCAGTATTTT.

CDR3 in DNA: TGTGCCAGCAGCAACTATCAGGGTAATACGCAGTATTTT. Amino acids: CASSNYQGNTQYF. J is TRBJ2-3 and V is TRBV7-3; TRBD1 is a possible D gene (5 bases). CDR1 is SGHTA and CDR2 is FQGTGA in the germline V gene. V lost 5 bases to trimming and J lost 7 bases, with 13 bases between them. The CDR3 has 13 residues.